Shown below are 25 T cell receptor beta chains from a single sample sequenced in a study of control samples from healthy donors and cancer patients. Only in-frame clones appear in the TCRdb table, and some are missing; sequencing was by immunoSEQ multiplex PCR. Found here are tens of thousands of clones, approximately 90% of them singletons; the top ten hold over 13%. Sequencing used blood. These TCRs come from a woman aged 65 to 85 in good health.

J is TRBJ1-4 and V is TRBV5-1; TRBD1 is a possible D gene (5 bases). Trimming left V 0 bases short and J 4 bases short, with 10 bases between. CDR1 SGHRS and CDR2 YFSETQ come from the germline V gene. The CDR3 has 15 residues. The CDR3 DNA reads as TGCGCCAGCAGCTTGGAAAAGCAGGGTAATGAAAAACTGTTTTTT. Translating it yields CASSLEKQGNEKLFF. Variable domain in full (rest from reference TRBV5-1 and TRBJ1-4): KAGVTQTPRYLIKTRGQQVTLSCSPISGHRSVSWYQQTPGQGLQFLFEYFSETQRNKGNFPGRFSGRQFSNSRSEMNVSTLELGDSALYLCASSLEKQGNEKLFFGSGTQLSVL.

The CDR3 spells CASSSMMGYEQYF. CDR3 DNA: TGTGCCAGCAGTTCCATGATGGGCTACGAGCAGTACTTC. This sequence joins TRBV12-3 or TRBV12-4 and TRBJ2-7, with D unclear. There are 13 residues in the CDR3. V lost 4 bases, J lost 3 bases, and 10 bases lay in between.

The V and J genes are TRBV5-1 and TRBJ2-2; D may be TRBD2 (7 bases). CDR3 length: 16 residues. Deletions cut 3 bases from V and 3 bases from J, with 15 bases between. Germline V gene data show CDR1 as SGHRS and CDR2 as YFSETQ. The CDR3 DNA sequence: TGCGCCAGCAGCTCCTCCCGGGGGGCGTACACCGGGGAGCTGTTTTTT. This codes for CASSSSRGAYTGELFF.

The chain is built from TRBV10-3 and TRBJ2-3; TRBD2 is a possible D gene (6 bases). This CDR3 contains 14 residues. Trimming removed 4 bases at V and 7 bases at J, with 15 bases between. Germline V gene data show CDR1 as ENHRY and CDR2 as SYGVKD. CDR3 sequence (DNA): TGTGCCATCAGTGCAGCGGGTTTAGGAAATACGCAGTATTTT. It codes for CAISAAGLGNTQYF.

This clone was recorded only once. The rearrangement links TRBV7-2 to TRBJ2-3; perhaps TRBD1 as D (5 bases). The germline V gene has CDR1 SGHTA and CDR2 FQGNSA. The CDR3 spans 15 residues. Trimming cost V 1 base and J 0 bases, with 8 bases left between them. The CDR3: CASSLEGASTDTQYF. The CDR3 DNA reads as TGTGCCAGCAGCTTAGAAGGGGCCAGCACAGATACGCAGTATTTT.

The J gene is TRBJ2-3, the V gene TRBV19; a possible D gene is TRBD2 (7 bases). CDR3 length: 15 amino acids. Germline V lookup: CDR1 LNHDA, CDR2 SQIVND (reference sequence). V lost 1 base and J 5 bases, leaving 13 bases between the germline ends. The CDR3 sequence is CASSIGRGQRDTQYF. The CDR3 nucleotides are TGTGCCAGTAGTATAGGGCGGGGGCAAAGAGATACGCAGTATTTT.

This clone was observed a handful of times. The chain employs TRBV15 and TRBJ2-1; 14 nucleotides match TRBD2. V was pared by 3 bases and J by 9 bases, with 7 bases of the junction left unmatched. The CDR3 is made up of 16 amino acids. The germline V gene has CDR1 LNHNV and CDR2 YYDKDF (reference sequence). CDR3 amino acids: CATSRGGLAGVGEQFF. The CDR3 region has the DNA TGTGCCACCAGCAGGGGGGGACTAGCGGGAGTGGGTGAGCAGTTCTTC.

The CDR3 reads CASSFAGQYSYEQYF. In nucleotides, the CDR3 is TGTGCCAGCAGCTTCGCCGGACAGTACTCCTACGAGCAGTACTTC. The gene calls are TRBV7-2 and TRBJ2-7; possibly TRBD1 for D (6 bases). There are 15 residues in the CDR3. Trimming left V 3 bases short and J 0 bases short, with 12 bases between. The germline CDR1 and CDR2 sequences are SGHTA and FQGNSA.

The J gene is TRBJ2-7, the V gene TRBV12-2. TRBV12-2 is a pseudogene segment. CDR3 length: 16 residues. The CDR3 coding sequence is TGTGCAAGTCGCTTAGCCTGGCAGAAGGGTGACTACGAGCAGTACTTC. This translates into CASRLAWQKGDYEQYF.

The chain couples TRBV6-2 or TRBV6-3 to TRBJ2-1; no clear D gene. This CDR3 spans 14 amino acids. V dropped 2 bases and J dropped 14 bases, with 19 bases sitting between them. In germline, CDR1 is MNHEY, CDR2 SVGEGT. CDR3 DNA: TGTGCCAGCAGTTACGGGAATCTGGCCCACGCGAAGTTCTTC. It is translated as CASSYGNLAHAKFF.

The chain carries TRBV6-6 and TRBJ1-1; 8 bases agree with TRBD1. The CDR3 covers 16 residues. CDR1 and CDR2 from the germline V gene are MNHNY and SVGAGI (reference sequence). V gave up 6 bases and J gave up 4 bases; unmatched junction bases: 13. For the CDR3, the DNA is TGTGCCAGCAGATTGGGACAGGCCCTTGGGGGCACTGAAGCTTTCTTT. This translates into CASRLGQALGGTEAFF.

This chain connects TRBV13 to TRBJ2-1, with 10 bases lining up with TRBD1. Unmatched junction bases numbered 7, after V lost 4 bases and J lost 4 bases. Germline loops: CDR1 PRHDT, CDR2 FYEKMQ (reference sequence). The CDR3 runs to 16 residues. The CDR3 is CASSSPGQGSYNEQFF. CDR3 DNA: TGTGCCAGCAGCTCGCCGGGACAGGGGTCTTACAATGAGCAGTTCTTC.

The chain has TRBV29-1 and TRBJ1-1; D not resolved. Per the germline V gene, CDR1 is SQVTM and CDR2 is ANQGSEA. CDR3 length equals 12 residues. The V gene lost 6 bases and the J gene lost 1 base, with 9 bases spanning the gap. The CDR3 protein is CSVADGNTEAFF. CDR3 in DNA: TGCAGCGTCGCGGACGGGAACACTGAAGCTTTCTTT.

This chain connects TRBV19 to TRBJ2-5, with 13 positions matching TRBD2. The CDR3 totals 18 residues. V gave up 3 bases and J gave up 4 bases; unmatched junction bases: 11. Germline loops: CDR1 LNHDA, CDR2 SQIVND (reference sequence). Here the CDR3 reads CASSIRTSGGARGETQYF. CDR3 bases: TGTGCCAGTAGTATTCGCACTAGCGGGGGGGCTCGAGGAGAGACCCAGTACTTC.

The chain has TRBV27 and TRBJ1-4; 9 bases are shared with TRBD1. With 3 bases clipped from V and 6 bases from J, the junction kept 2 bases outside the gene matches. Germline V CDR1 and CDR2: MNHEY, SMNVEV (reference sequence). The CDR3 is 14 residues long. This CDR3 is CASSFRDRDEKLFF. CDR3 in DNA: TGTGCCAGCAGTTTCCGGGACAGGGATGAAAAACTGTTTTTT. The full variable domain, its missing parts supplied by reference TRBV27 and TRBJ1-4, is EAQVTQNPRYLITVTGKKLTVTCSQNMNHEYMSWYRQDPGLGLRQIYYSMNVEVTDKGDVPEGYKVSRKEKRNFPLILESPSPNQTSLYFCASSFRDRDEKLFFGSGTQLSVL.

The V and J genes are TRBV30 and TRBJ2-1; no definite D call. This CDR3 has 11 amino acids. CDR1 and CDR2 (germline): GTSNPN, SVGIG (reference sequence). Trimming pared 3 bases from V and 10 bases from J, leaving 10 bases between. In DNA, the CDR3 is TGTGCCTGGAGCTGGACGGAAGAGCAGTTCTTC. Translating it yields CAWSWTEEQFF.

The chain links TRBV29-1 to TRBJ1-5, with D possibly being TRBD1 (5 bases). The CDR3 spans 14 residues. Germline loops: CDR1 SQVTM, CDR2 ANQGSEA. With 4 bases removed from V and 1 base from J, the gap between germline ends came to 11 bases. The CDR3 sequence: CSVAVGVSNQPQHF. In DNA form, the CDR3 reads TGCAGCGTTGCGGTAGGGGTAAGCAATCAGCCCCAGCATTTT.

This chain joins TRBV7-2 and TRBJ1-2; D remains ambiguous. The CDR3 sequence is 13 residues long. The germline V gene encodes CDR1 SGHTA and CDR2 FQGNSA. Trimming pared 4 bases from V and 7 bases from J, leaving 13 bases between. The chain's CDR3 is CASSSPNDGGYTF. The CDR3 DNA is TGTGCCAGCAGCTCACCCAATGACGGTGGCTACACCTTC.

The chain recombines TRBV27 with TRBJ1-6; D is unclear. This CDR3 is built from 14 residues. Trimming stripped 6 bases from V and 8 bases from J, with 14 bases between. Germline V gene sequence: CDR1 MNHEY, CDR2 SMNVEV (reference sequence). CDR3 nucleotide sequence: TGTGCCAGCAGCCACTCCCAGATGGATTCACCCCTCCACTTT. Translating gives CASSHSQMDSPLHF.

This clone occurred once. The same CDR3 can be traced to other DNA sequences in this sample. The DNA for the CDR3 is TGTGCCAGCAGCTTCCAGGGGGCGCGAACTGAAGCTTTCTTT. This sequence encodes CASSFQGARTEAFF. The J gene is TRBJ1-1, the V gene TRBV7-2, with 8 bases that match TRBD1. Germline trimming cut 3 bases from V and 5 bases from J; bases unmatched to any gene: 5. Germline CDR1 SGHTA, CDR2 FQGNSA. The CDR3 is 14 amino acids.

The chain combines TRBV12-3 or TRBV12-4 with TRBJ1-2; D call uncertain. Trimming shortened V by 7 bases and J by 7 bases, and 13 bases separated the two germline ends. This CDR3 is 12 amino acids long. The CDR3 DNA is TGTGCCAGCACCAGTCGACCGGGTGGCTACACCTTC. The encoded protein is CASTSRPGGYTF.

The CDR3, as DNA: TGTGCCAGCAGCCAAGCCGGATGGACAGATACGCAGTATTTT. Encoded protein: CASSQAGWTDTQYF. The J gene is TRBJ2-3, the V gene TRBV14; D uncertain. The CDR3 runs 14 residues. The germline V and J ends were trimmed by 1 base and 3 bases, with 8 bases remaining between them. The germline gives CDR1 SGHDN, CDR2 FVKESK.

The CDR3 spells CASSDRVNQPQHF. The DNA of the CDR3 is TGTGCCAGTAGCGACAGGGTCAATCAGCCCCAGCATTTT. V usage is TRBV19 and J usage is TRBJ1-5; 7 nucleotides match TRBD1. The V segment lost 6 bases and the J segment 3 bases; nucleotides outside the gene matches: 2. The germline CDR1 and CDR2 sequences are LNHDA and SQIVND (reference sequence). This CDR3 is 13 amino acids long.

The genes are TRBV6-5 and TRBJ1-5; D gene unclear. CDR3 size: 13 residues. Trimming removed 6 bases from V and 1 base from J, with 7 bases in between. Germline lookup yields CDR1 MNHEY and CDR2 SVGAGI. This CDR3 is CASRIQSNQPQHF. The CDR3 bases are TGTGCCAGCAGGATACAGAGCAATCAGCCCCAGCATTTT.

The rearrangement links TRBV4-3 to TRBJ1-5, with D unresolved. Trimming stripped 0 bases from V and 4 bases from J, with 4 bases between. The germline V gene has CDR1 LGHNA and CDR2 YSLEER. The CDR3 runs to 13 residues. CDR3 protein: CASSQDRNQPQHF. The CDR3 DNA is TGCGCCAGCAGCCAAGATCGTAATCAGCCCCAGCATTTT.